This T cell receptor (beta chain) was observed in a study of cytomegalovirus exposure and HLA in healthy donors. With 60 Vbeta and 13 Jbeta primers, the PCR was carried out. The data were produced by immunoSEQ multiplex PCR, yet TCRdb's version contains in-frame clones alone and is incomplete. This repertoire shows 100,000 or so clones, roughly three fifths found once; its top ten account for just under 6.5%. The CDR3 covers 15 residues. V was shortened by 1 base and J by 0 bases, with 7 bases between the two germline ends. From germline, CDR1 is SGHAT and CDR2 FQNNGV. The sample comprised PBMCs. This chain links TRBV11-2 with TRBJ2-4, with a possible D match to TRBD1 (5 bases). The clonotype comes from a woman in her twenties or thirties in good health and CMV-seronegative. In nucleotides, the CDR3 is TGTGCCAGCAGCTTAGGCGACAGAGCCAAAAACATTCAGTACTTC. This translates into CASSLGDRAKNIQYF.